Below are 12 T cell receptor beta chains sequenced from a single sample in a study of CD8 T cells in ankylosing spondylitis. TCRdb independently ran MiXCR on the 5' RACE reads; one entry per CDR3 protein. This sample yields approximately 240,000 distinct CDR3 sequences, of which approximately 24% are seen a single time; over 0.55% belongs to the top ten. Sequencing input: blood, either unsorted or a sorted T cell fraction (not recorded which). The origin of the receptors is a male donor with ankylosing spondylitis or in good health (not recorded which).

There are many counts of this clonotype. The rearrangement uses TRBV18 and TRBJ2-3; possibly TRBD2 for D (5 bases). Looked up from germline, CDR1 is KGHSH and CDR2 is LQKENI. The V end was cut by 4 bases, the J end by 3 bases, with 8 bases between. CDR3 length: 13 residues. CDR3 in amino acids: CASSRTETDTQYF. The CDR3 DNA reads TGTGCCAGCTCACGGACTGAAACAGATACGCAGTATTTT.

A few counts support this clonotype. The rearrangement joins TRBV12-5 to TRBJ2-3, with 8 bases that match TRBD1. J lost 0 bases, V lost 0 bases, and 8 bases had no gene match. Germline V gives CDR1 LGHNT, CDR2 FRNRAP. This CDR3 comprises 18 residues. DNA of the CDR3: TGTGCTAGTGGTTTGGTACTATCAGGGGGCCCGAGCACAGATACGCAGTATTTT. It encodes CASGLVLSGGPSTDTQYF.

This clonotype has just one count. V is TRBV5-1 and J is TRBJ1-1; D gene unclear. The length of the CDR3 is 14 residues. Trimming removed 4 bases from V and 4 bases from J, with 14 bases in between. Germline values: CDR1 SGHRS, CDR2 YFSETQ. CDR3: CASSVEGGSTEAFF. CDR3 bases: TGCGCCAGCAGCGTGGAGGGAGGGAGCACTGAAGCTTTCTTT. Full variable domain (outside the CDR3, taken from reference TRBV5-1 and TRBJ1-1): KAGVTQTPRYLIKTRGQQVTLSCSPISGHRSVSWYQQTPGQGLQFLFEYFSETQRNKGNFPGRFSGRQFSNSRSEMNVSTLELGDSALYLCASSVEGGSTEAFFGQGTRLTVV.

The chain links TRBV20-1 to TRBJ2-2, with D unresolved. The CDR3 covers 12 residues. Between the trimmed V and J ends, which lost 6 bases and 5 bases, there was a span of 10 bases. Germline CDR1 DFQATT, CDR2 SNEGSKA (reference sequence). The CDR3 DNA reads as TGCAGTGCCCGGCGAGAAACCGGGGAGCTGTTTTTT. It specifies CSARRETGELFF.

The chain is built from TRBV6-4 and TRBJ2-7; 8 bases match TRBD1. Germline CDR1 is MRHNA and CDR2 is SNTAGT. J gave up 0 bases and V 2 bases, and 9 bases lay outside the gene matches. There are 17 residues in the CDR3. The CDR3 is CASSDELGQGASYEQYF. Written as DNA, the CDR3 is TGTGCCAGCAGTGACGAGCTGGGGCAGGGGGCCTCCTACGAGCAGTACTTC.

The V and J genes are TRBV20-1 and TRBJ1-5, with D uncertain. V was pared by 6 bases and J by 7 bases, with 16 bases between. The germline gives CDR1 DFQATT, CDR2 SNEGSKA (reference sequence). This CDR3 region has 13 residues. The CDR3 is CSARSDSSQPQHF. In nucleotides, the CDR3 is TGCAGTGCCCGCTCCGATAGCAGCCAGCCCCAGCATTTT.

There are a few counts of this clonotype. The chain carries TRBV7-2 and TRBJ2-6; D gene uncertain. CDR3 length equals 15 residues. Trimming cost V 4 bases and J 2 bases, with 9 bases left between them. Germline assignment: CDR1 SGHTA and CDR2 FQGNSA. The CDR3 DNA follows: TGTGCCAGCAGCTCTCAGGTTACTGGGGCCAACGTCCTGACTTTC. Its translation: CASSSQVTGANVLTF.

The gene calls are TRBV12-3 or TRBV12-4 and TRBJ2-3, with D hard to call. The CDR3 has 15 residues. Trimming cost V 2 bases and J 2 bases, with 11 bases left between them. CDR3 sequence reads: CASSLHGTFTDTQYF. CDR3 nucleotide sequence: TGTGCCAGCAGTTTACACGGTACTTTCACAGATACGCAGTATTTT.

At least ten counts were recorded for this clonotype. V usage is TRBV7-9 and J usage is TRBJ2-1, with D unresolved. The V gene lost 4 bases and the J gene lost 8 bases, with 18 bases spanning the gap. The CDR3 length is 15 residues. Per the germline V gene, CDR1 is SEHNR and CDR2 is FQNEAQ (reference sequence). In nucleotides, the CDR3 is TGTGCCAGCAGCTACCGCGGCACATCATGGGATGAGCAGTTCTTC. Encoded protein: CASSYRGTSWDEQFF.

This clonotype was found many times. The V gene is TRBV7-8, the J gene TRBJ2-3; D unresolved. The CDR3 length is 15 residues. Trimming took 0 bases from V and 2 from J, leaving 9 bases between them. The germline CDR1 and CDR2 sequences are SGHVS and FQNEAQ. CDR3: CASSLAGGFTDTQYF. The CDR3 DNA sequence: TGTGCCAGCAGCTTAGCGGGCGGATTCACAGATACGCAGTATTTT. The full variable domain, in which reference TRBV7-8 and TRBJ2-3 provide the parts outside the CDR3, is GAGVSQSPRYKVAKRGQDVALRCDPISGHVSLFWYQQALGQGPEFLTYFQNEAQLDKSGLPSDRFFAERPEGSVSTLKIQRTQQEDSAVYLCASSLAGGFTDTQYFGPGTRLTVL.

The CDR3: CASNAQGSNTGELFF. The DNA of the CDR3 is TGTGCCAGCAACGCGCAGGGCTCTAACACCGGGGAGCTGTTTTTT. The chain recombines TRBV6-1 with TRBJ2-2, with TRBD1 as a possible D gene (5 bases). V gave up 7 bases and J gave up 2 bases, with 14 bases separating them. CDR1 and CDR2 from the germline V gene are MNHNS and SASEGT. The CDR3 has 15 amino acids.

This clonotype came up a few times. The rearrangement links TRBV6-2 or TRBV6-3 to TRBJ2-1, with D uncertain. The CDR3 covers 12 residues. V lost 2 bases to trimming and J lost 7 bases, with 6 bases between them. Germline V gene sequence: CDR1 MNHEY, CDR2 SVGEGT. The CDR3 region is CASSYRHNEQFF. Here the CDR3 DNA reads TGTGCCAGCAGTTACAGACATAATGAGCAGTTCTTC.